This record concerns one T cell receptor (beta chain) sequence. Its specificity is unknown. This specimen comes from a study of shared clonotypes between healthy human individuals. Study-wide results and caveats: Clonotype sharing among the donors was expected to vary with sequencing depth.

Only in-frame clones appear in the TCRdb table, and some are missing; sequencing was by immunoSEQ multiplex PCR. The table has about 110,000 clones, over 65% seen once. Germline loops: CDR1 MNHEY, CDR2 SMNVEV (reference sequence). This CDR3 region has 15 residues. V dropped 4 bases and J dropped 1 base, with 11 bases sitting between them. The TCR originated in a woman in her 30s in good health. V and J are TRBV27 and TRBJ2-1; D gene unclear. Sequencing was done on a sample of memory CD8+ T cells sorted from blood. Subset in this sample: CD45RO+ cells pooled with CCR7-negative TemRA cells. DNA of the CDR3: TGTGCCAGCAGTTCCCGCGACTCGTCCTACAATGAGCAGTTCTTC. This encodes CASSSRDSSYNEQFF.